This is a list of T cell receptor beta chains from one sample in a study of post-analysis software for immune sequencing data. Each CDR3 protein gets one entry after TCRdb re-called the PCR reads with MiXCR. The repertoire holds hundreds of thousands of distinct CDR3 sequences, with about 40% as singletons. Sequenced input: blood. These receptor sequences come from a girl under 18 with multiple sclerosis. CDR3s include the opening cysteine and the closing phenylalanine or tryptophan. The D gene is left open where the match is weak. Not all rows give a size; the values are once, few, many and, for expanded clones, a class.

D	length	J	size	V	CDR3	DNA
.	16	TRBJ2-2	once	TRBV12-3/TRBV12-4	CASSFPDSANTGELFF	TGTGCCAGCAGTTTCCCAGATAGTGCTAACACCGGGGAGCTGTTTTTT
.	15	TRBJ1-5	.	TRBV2	CASRSWTDSNQPQHF	TGTGCCAGCAGATCATGGACGGATAGCAATCAGCCCCAGCATTTT
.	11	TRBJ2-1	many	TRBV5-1	CASSLQNEQFF	TGCGCCAGCAGCCTCCAGAATGAGCAGTTCTTC
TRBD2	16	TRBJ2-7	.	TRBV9	CASSGTAGGPVYEQYF	TGTGCCAGCAGCGGGACGGCGGGGGGCCCAGTTTACGAGCAGTACTTC
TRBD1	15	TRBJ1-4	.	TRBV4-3	CASSQVEGAREKLFF	TGCGCCAGCAGCCAAGTAGAGGGGGCGAGGGAAAAACTGTTTTTT
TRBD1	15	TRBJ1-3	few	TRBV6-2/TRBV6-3	CASKRGTGSGNTIYF	TGTGCCAGCAAAAGGGGGACAGGGTCTGGAAACACCATATATTTT
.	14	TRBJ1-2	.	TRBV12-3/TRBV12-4	CASSLAGSAYGYTF	TGTGCCAGCAGTTTAGCGGGGTCCGCGTATGGCTACACCTTC
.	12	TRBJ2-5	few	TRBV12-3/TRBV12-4	CASSFLTETQYF	TGTGCCAGCAGTTTTTTAACGGAGACCCAGTACTTC
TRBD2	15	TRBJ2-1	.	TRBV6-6	CASSFSGEAYNEQFF	TGTGCCAGCAGTTTTAGCGGGGAGGCCTACAATGAGCAGTTCTTC
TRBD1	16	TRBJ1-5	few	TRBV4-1	CASSQRTGGSNQPQHF	TGCGCCAGCAGCCAAAGGACAGGGGGCAGCAATCAGCCCCAGCATTTT
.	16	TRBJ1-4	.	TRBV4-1	CASSQAAGATNEKLFF	TGCGCCAGCAGCCAGGCGGCAGGGGCAACTAATGAAAAACTGTTTTTT
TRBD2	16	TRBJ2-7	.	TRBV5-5	CASSSRDSRLAGEQYF	TGTGCCAGCAGCTCCAGGGACAGCCGACTAGCGGGGGAGCAGTACTTC
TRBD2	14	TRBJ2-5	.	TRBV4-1	CASSQRGLEETQYF	TGCGCCAGCAGCCAACGGGGACTAGAGGAGACCCAGTACTTC
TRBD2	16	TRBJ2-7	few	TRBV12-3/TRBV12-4	CASSLGLAGAGYGQYF	TGTGCCAGCAGTTTGGGACTAGCGGGAGCTGGATACGGGCAGTACTTC
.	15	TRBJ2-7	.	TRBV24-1	CATSDPLSTLGEQYF	TGTGCCACCAGTGATCCCCTATCAACCCTGGGCGAGCAGTACTTC
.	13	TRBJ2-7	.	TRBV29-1	CSVEAASSYEQYF	TGCAGCGTTGAAGCAGCGAGCTCCTACGAGCAGTACTTC
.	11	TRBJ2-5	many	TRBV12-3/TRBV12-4	CASSSRETQYF	TGTGCCAGCAGCTCCAGGGAGACCCAGTACTTC
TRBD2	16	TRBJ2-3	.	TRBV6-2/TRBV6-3	CASSYGSASGLDTQYF	TGTGCCAGCAGTTACGGGTCGGCTAGCGGATTAGATACGCAGTATTTT
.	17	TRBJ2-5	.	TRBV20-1	CSARDWEKGQVEETQYF	TGCAGTGCTAGAGATTGGGAAAAAGGGCAGGTGGAAGAGACCCAGTACTTC
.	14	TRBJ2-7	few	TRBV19	CASSIVGSGYEQYF	TGTGCCAGTAGTATAGTCGGCAGCGGCTACGAGCAGTACTTC
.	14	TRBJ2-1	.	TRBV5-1	CASSLESAAGEQFF	TGCGCCAGCAGCTTGGAAAGTGCGGCGGGTGAGCAGTTCTTC
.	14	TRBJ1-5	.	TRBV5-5	CASSPLGEGQPQHF	TGTGCCAGCAGCCCCCTAGGGGAGGGGCAGCCCCAGCATTTT
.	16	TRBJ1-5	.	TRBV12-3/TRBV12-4	CASSPGLVYSNQPQHF	TGTGCCAGCAGTCCCGGGTTAGTCTATAGCAATCAGCCCCAGCATTTT
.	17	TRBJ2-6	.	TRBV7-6	CASSLEGSSSGANVLTF	TGTGCCAGCAGCTTAGAAGGGAGCTCCTCTGGGGCCAACGTCCTGACTTTC
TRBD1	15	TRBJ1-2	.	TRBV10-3	CAISDGQAVNYGYTF	TGTGCCATCAGCGATGGACAGGCAGTTAACTATGGCTACACCTTC
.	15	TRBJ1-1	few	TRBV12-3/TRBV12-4	CASSPLLAGDTEAFF	TGTGCCAGCAGTCCCTTGCTGGCTGGGGACACTGAAGCTTTCTTT
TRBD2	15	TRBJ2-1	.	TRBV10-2	CASKERDLSYNEQFF	TGCGCCAGCAAAGAGCGGGACCTCTCCTACAATGAGCAGTTCTTC
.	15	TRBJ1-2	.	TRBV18	CASSLKGNENYGYTF	TGTGCCAGCTCACTCAAAGGGAATGAGAACTATGGCTACACCTTC
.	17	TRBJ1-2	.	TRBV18	CASSRSQQGGMGYGYTF	TGTGCCAGCTCACGAAGCCAACAAGGAGGGATGGGCTATGGCTACACCTTC
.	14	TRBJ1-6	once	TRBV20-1	CSARKGPYNSPLHF	TGCAGTGCTAGGAAAGGCCCCTATAATTCACCCCTCCACTTT
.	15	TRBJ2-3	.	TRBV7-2	CASSLGTLFTDTQYF	TGTGCCAGCAGCTTAGGGACTCTTTTCACAGATACGCAGTATTTT
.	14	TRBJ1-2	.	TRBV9	CASSVAKGFYGYTF	TGTGCCAGCAGCGTAGCGAAAGGATTCTATGGCTACACCTTC
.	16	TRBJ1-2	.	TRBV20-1	CSATTPNRDFNYGYTF	TGCAGTGCTACCACACCCAACAGGGATTTTAACTATGGCTACACCTTC
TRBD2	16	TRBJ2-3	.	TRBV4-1	CASSQLGSGGADTQYF	TGCGCCAGCAGCCAATTAGGTAGCGGGGGGGCAGATACGCAGTATTTT
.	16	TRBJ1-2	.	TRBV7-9	CASSFRDAERKNGYTF	TGTGCCAGCAGCTTTCGGGACGCGGAAAGAAAAAATGGCTACACCTTC
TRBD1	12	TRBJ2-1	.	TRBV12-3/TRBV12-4	CPSSTPGTEKFF	TGTCCCAGCAGTACCCCCGGGACAGAGAAGTTCTTC
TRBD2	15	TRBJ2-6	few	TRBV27	CASSSGGPGANVLTF	TGTGCCAGCAGTTCGGGGGGACCTGGGGCCAACGTCCTGACTTTC